The 29 T cell receptor beta chains listed next were all sequenced from one sample in a study of cytotoxic CD8 clonotypes in ibrutinib-treated CLL. Sequenced by immunoSEQ multiplex PCR; TCRdb stores in-frame clones only, minus some. This sample has approximately 150,000 clones, with about four fifths found just once. The source was PBMCs, collected after 24 months of ibrutinib treatment. The receptors here all came from a human donor with chronic lymphocytic leukemia.

V and J are TRBV29-1 and TRBJ1-2; D is ambiguous. The CDR3 contains 11 residues. Trimming left V 2 bases short and J 12 bases short, with 13 bases between. Germline V gene data show CDR1 as SQVTM and CDR2 as ANQGSEA. CDR3 sequence reads: CSVEKVAEDTF. In nucleotides, the CDR3 is TGCAGCGTTGAAAAGGTTGCCGAAGACACCTTC.

A few counts support this clone. The chain recombines TRBV7-8 with TRBJ2-7; D not resolved. Trimming cost V 5 bases and J 7 bases, with 18 bases left between them. Germline lookup yields CDR1 SGHVS and CDR2 FQNEAQ. The CDR3 has 14 residues. CDR3 sequence reads: CASSRRAPPREQYF. CDR3 in DNA: TGTGCCAGCAGCCGCCGGGCCCCCCCGAGGGAGCAGTACTTC.

Only one count was recorded for this clone. The rearrangement links TRBV7-3 to TRBJ2-5; the match to TRBD2 covers 8 bases. This CDR3 is built from 15 residues. CDR1 is SGHTA, CDR2 FQGTGA, per germline. Trimming cost V 5 bases and J 6 bases; bases outside gene matches: 11. CDR3 bases: TGTGCCAGCAGCCCACAATTAGCGGGAACTCAGACCCAGTACTTC. This translates into CASSPQLAGTQTQYF. Variable domain in full (rest from reference TRBV7-3 and TRBJ2-5): GAGVSQTPSNKVTEKGKYVELRCDPISGHTALYWYRQSLGQGPEFLIYFQGTGAADDSGLPNDRFFAVRPEGSVSTLKIQRTERGDSAVYLCASSPQLAGTQTQYFGPGTRLLVL.

The sample holds a few counts of this clone. The chain uses TRBV19 and TRBJ2-2, with 7 bases identical to TRBD1. The length of the CDR3 is 13 residues. Germline V gene lookup returns CDR1 LNHDA and CDR2 SQIVND (reference sequence). V dropped 7 bases and J dropped 6; count of bases not matched to a gene: 5. The CDR3: CASTRTGAGELFF. The CDR3 DNA is TGTGCCAGTACCCGGACAGGAGCCGGGGAGCTGTTTTTT.

The chain carries TRBV9 and TRBJ2-3; the D gene could be TRBD1 or TRBD2 (7 bases each). Trimming pared 0 bases from V and 3 bases from J, leaving 11 bases between. The CDR3 length is 15 residues. CDR1 is SGDLS and CDR2 is YYNGEE in the germline V gene. The CDR3 here is CASSVGQGGTDTQYF. The CDR3, as DNA: TGTGCCAGCAGCGTAGGGCAGGGGGGGACAGATACGCAGTATTTT.

The rearrangement uses TRBV2 and TRBJ2-7; D may be TRBD1 (6 bases). The V end was cut by 6 bases, the J end by 1 base, with 13 bases between. The V gene's germline CDR1 is SNHLY and CDR2 FYNNEI. The CDR3 runs to 14 residues. The CDR3 spells CASRSGALSYEQYF. CDR3 in DNA: TGTGCCAGCAGATCAGGGGCCCTTTCCTACGAGCAGTACTTC.

The V gene is TRBV9, the J gene TRBJ1-4, with D tentatively TRBD1 (5 bases). CDR1 and CDR2 (germline): SGDLS, YYNGEE. The CDR3 runs to 15 residues. V was trimmed by 5 bases and J by 0 bases, leaving 11 bases between them. CDR3 DNA sequence: TGTGCCAGCAGGAAAGGGGAGACAACTAATGAAAAACTGTTTTTT. This gives the protein CASRKGETTNEKLFF.

The chain couples TRBV5-4 to TRBJ1-4; D remains ambiguous. The V gene's germline CDR1 is SGHNT and CDR2 YYREEE (reference sequence). Trimming took off 2 bases at V and 0 bases at J, with 5 bases between the two ends. This CDR3 is built from 14 residues. The CDR3 region is CASSLRPTNEKLFF. Here the CDR3 DNA reads TGTGCCAGCAGCTTAAGACCAACTAATGAAAAACTGTTTTTT.

The rearrangement links TRBV28 to TRBJ2-5, with unresolved D. The V end was cut by 6 bases, the J end by 0 bases, with 14 bases between. The CDR3 contains 15 residues. CDR1 is MDHEN, CDR2 SYDVKM, per germline. The CDR3 loop reads CASSPDRRDQETQYF. The CDR3 nucleotides are TGTGCCAGCAGCCCAGACCGACGGGACCAAGAGACCCAGTACTTC.

The rearrangement links TRBV21-1 to TRBJ1-2; the D call TRBD1 from the table was never checked on the DNA. TRBV21-1 is given as a pseudogene. The CDR3 runs 16 residues. The CDR3 loop is CASSKVGRDRLYGYTF. In nucleotides, the CDR3 is TGTGCCAGCAGCAAAGTGGGCCGGGACAGGCTATATGGCTACACCTTC.

This chain joins TRBV6-6 and TRBJ1-3, with D unclear. CDR1 and CDR2 (germline): MNHNY, SVGAGI (reference sequence). The CDR3 sequence is 15 residues long. Trimming removed 6 bases at V and 0 bases at J, with 12 bases between. The CDR3 region is CASSRTSASGNTIYF. As DNA, the CDR3 is TGTGCCAGCAGCCGAACCTCGGCCTCTGGAAACACCATATATTTT.

The chain recombines TRBV6-5 with TRBJ2-7, with TRBD1 matching over 10 bases. The CDR3 sequence is 14 residues long. V was pared by 7 bases and J by 5 bases, with 8 bases of the junction left unmatched. Germline loops: CDR1 MNHEY, CDR2 SVGAGI. The CDR3 loop reads CASKQGQGRNEQYF. The CDR3 nucleotides are TGTGCCAGCAAACAGGGACAGGGGAGGAACGAGCAGTACTTC.

The chain joins TRBV18 to TRBJ1-5; D is ambiguous. This CDR3 spans 19 amino acids. The germline V and J ends were trimmed by 3 bases and 0 bases, with 21 bases remaining between them. In germline, CDR1 is KGHSH, CDR2 LQKENI. CDR3 protein: CASSPTISPNPYSNQPQHF. In DNA form, the CDR3 reads TGTGCCAGCTCACCTACAATTTCACCGAATCCGTATAGCAATCAGCCCCAGCATTTT. The entire variable domain, with the rest obtained from reference TRBV18 and TRBJ1-5, is as follows: NAGVMQNPRHLVRRRGQEARLRCSPMKGHSHVYWYRQLPEEGLKFMVYLQKENIIDESGMPKERFSAEFPKEGPSILRIQQVVRGDSAAYFCASSPTISPNPYSNQPQHFGDGTRLSIL.

J is TRBJ1-1 and V is TRBV15; 7 bases map to TRBD1. The CDR3 extends over 14 amino acids. Germline CDR1 and CDR2: LNHNV and YYDKDF (reference sequence). The J segment lost 5 bases and the V segment lost 9 bases, leaving 12 bases of the junction unmatched. CDR3: CATGRERGRTEAFF. The CDR3 coding sequence is TGTGCCACGGGTCGGGAGAGGGGGCGAACTGAAGCTTTCTTT.

This clone has only a few counts. In nucleotides, the CDR3 is TGTGCCAGCTCAGCGGGACAGAATTCACCCCTCCACTTT. Amino acid sequence: CASSAGQNSPLHF. The chain links TRBV18 to TRBJ1-6, with TRBD1 matching 7 bases. CDR3 length equals 13 residues. Germline loops: CDR1 KGHSH, CDR2 LQKENI. Trimming took 5 bases from V and 7 from J; bases not matched to a gene: 2. Full variable domain (missing parts from reference TRBV18 and TRBJ1-6): NAGVMQNPRHLVRRRGQEARLRCSPMKGHSHVYWYRQLPEEGLKFMVYLQKENIIDESGMPKERFSAEFPKEGPSILRIQQVVRGDSAAYFCASSAGQNSPLHFGNGTRLTVT.

This clone was seen more than once but under ten times. This chain joins TRBV6-5 and TRBJ1-5; 8 bases line up with TRBD1. The ends lost 5 bases at V and 6 bases at J; junction bases unmatched: 3. CDR1 is MNHEY and CDR2 is SVGAGI in the germline V gene. The CDR3 sequence is 13 residues long. CDR3 coding DNA: TGTGCCAGCAGTCTGACAGGGGTTCAGCCCCAGCATTTT. Translated, it gives CASSLTGVQPQHF.

The gene calls are TRBV19 and TRBJ2-3; 10 positions agree with TRBD1. The CDR3 has 14 amino acids. The germline V gene encodes CDR1 LNHDA and CDR2 SQIVND (reference sequence). V lost 3 bases to trimming and J lost 7 bases; unmatched junction nucleotides: 4. The CDR3: CASSIGTGAYTQYF. In DNA form, the CDR3 reads TGTGCCAGTAGTATTGGGACAGGGGCATATACGCAGTATTTT.

The CDR3 DNA is TGTGCCAGCAGCTTAGAACCCCACTCTGGAAACACCATATATTTT. As protein: CASSLEPHSGNTIYF. The chain combines TRBV7-9 with TRBJ1-3, with D unclear. This CDR3 comprises 15 residues. Trimming stripped 1 base from V and 0 bases from J, with 7 bases between. Germline CDR1 is SEHNR and CDR2 is FQNEAQ (reference sequence).

There are a few counts of this clone. The gene calls are TRBV6-6 and TRBJ2-7; D might be TRBD2 (6 bases). In germline, CDR1 is MNHNY, CDR2 SVGAGI (reference sequence). V shed 5 bases and J shed 0 bases, with 8 bases lying between them. CDR3 size: 13 residues. CDR3 protein: CASSGGNSYEQYF. CDR3 bases: TGTGCCAGCAGTGGCGGGAACTCCTACGAGCAGTACTTC.

The gene calls are TRBV28 and TRBJ1-2, with TRBD1 matching 8 bases. The V and J ends lost 6 bases and 6 bases, in that order; junction bases with no gene match: 12. The CDR3 is 15 residues long. The germline V gene has CDR1 MDHEN and CDR2 SYDVKM. The CDR3 loop is CASRTQGAGSHGYTF. In DNA form, the CDR3 reads TGTGCCAGCAGGACTCAGGGGGCCGGATCGCATGGCTACACCTTC.

This clone was observed a few times. The CDR3 sequence: CASSLVSGAGNTIYF. CDR3 nucleotides: TGTGCCAGCAGCTTAGTATCAGGGGCTGGAAACACCATATATTTT. This chain links TRBV7-6 with TRBJ1-3; D perhaps matches TRBD1 (6 bases). The germline V gene encodes CDR1 SGHVS and CDR2 FNYEAQ. Trimming pared 1 base from V and 2 bases from J, leaving 9 bases between. The CDR3 spans 15 residues.

V and J are TRBV5-1 and TRBJ1-4; 8 bases match TRBD1. CDR1 and CDR2 from the germline V gene are SGHRS and YFSETQ. The CDR3 extends over 15 amino acids. V gave up 4 bases and J gave up 4 bases; unmatched junction bases: 6. In nucleotides, the CDR3 is TGCGCCAGCAGCCCCAGGGGGCTTGATAATGAAAAACTGTTTTTT. As protein: CASSPRGLDNEKLFF.

This chain uses TRBV25-1 with TRBJ2-5; D might be TRBD2 (5 bases). V was cut by 4 bases and J by 4 bases, with 7 bases left in between. Germline loops: CDR1 MGHDK, CDR2 SYGVNS. The CDR3 runs to 12 residues. CDR3 in amino acids: CASSARGETQYF. Here the CDR3 DNA reads TGTGCCAGCAGTGCCCGGGGAGAGACCCAGTACTTC.

CDR3 coding DNA: TGTGCCAGTAGTATAGGACCCATTGATACGCAGTATTTT. Encoded protein: CASSIGPIDTQYF. This sequence joins TRBV19 and TRBJ2-3; D gene unclear. V lost 1 base and J lost 6, with 8 bases in between. Per the germline V gene, CDR1 is LNHDA and CDR2 is SQIVND (reference sequence). The CDR3 is made up of 13 amino acids.

The CDR3: CASSKTGGTEAFF. DNA for the CDR3: TGTGCCAGCAGCAAAACAGGGGGGACTGAAGCTTTCTTT. The chain employs TRBV6-5 and TRBJ1-1, with TRBD1 matching 8 bases. Germline V gene sequence: CDR1 MNHEY, CDR2 SVGAGI. There are 13 residues in the CDR3. The trim removed 6 bases at V and 5 bases at J, leaving 5 bases unmatched.

Points on this clone: Germline and junction disagree at one end, which may indicate a read error. This rearrangement joins TRBV2 to TRBJ2-1; 8 positions agree with TRBD1. The CDR3 spans 12 residues. Per the germline V gene, CDR1 is SNHLY and CDR2 is FYNNEI. The CDR3 sequence: CASSGTGTGRLF. CDR3 in DNA: TGTGCCAGCAGTGGGACCGGGACAGGTCGTCTCTTC.

Notes on this clone: Other DNA sequences of this sample code for an identical CDR3. The chain couples TRBV7-2 to TRBJ1-1; no clear D. Germline V gene lookup returns CDR1 SGHTA and CDR2 FQGNSA. This CDR3 spans 14 amino acids. V lost 1 base, J lost 0 bases, and 6 bases lay in between. Here the CDR3 DNA reads TGTGCCAGCAGCTTAGGACCGATGAACACTGAAGCTTTCTTT. This gives the protein CASSLGPMNTEAFF.

The gene calls are TRBV19 and TRBJ1-4; D is undetermined. The length of the CDR3 is 13 residues. Between the trimmed V and J ends, which lost 3 bases and 4 bases, there was a span of 6 bases. The V gene's germline CDR1 is LNHDA and CDR2 SQIVND (reference sequence). The CDR3 protein is CASSINLNEKLFF. In nucleotides, the CDR3 is TGTGCCAGTAGTATTAACCTTAATGAAAAACTGTTTTTT.

The gene calls are TRBV30 and TRBJ2-7; unclear D gene. Germline loops: CDR1 GTSNPN, CDR2 SVGIG (reference sequence). The length of the CDR3 is 11 residues. The ends were cut back, 0 bases at V and 3 bases at J, with 3 bases in the middle. CDR3 nucleotides: TGTGCCTGGAGTGTTTACTACGAGCAGTACTTC. Encoded protein: CAWSVYYEQYF.